Here is one T cell receptor (beta chain) with its context. The specificity of this receptor is unknown. No base qualities exist here, and no much larger clone lies one base off it. TCRbeta CDR3 regions were amplified from genomic DNA by means of the immunoSEQ Assay, a bias-controlled multiplex PCR. Turning to the authors' computational methods: Nucleated cell counts per sample were estimated from amplification of reference gene primers within the assay. Sequence reads were collapsed and filtered to measure the absolute abundance of every unique TCRbeta CDR3 rearrangement. Productive Simpson clonality was computed per sample as the square root of Simpson's diversity index over productive rearrangements. TCRdb obtained this table from immuneACCESS and retained in-frame rearrangements with V and J assigned. These tables miss some clones; where compared with another copy, unresolved V genes account for less than half of the shortfall, and the remainder is unexplained. V, J and clone size are taken as reported in that table, and D and trimming were inferred from the DNA itself. The sample table holds 150,000 to 200,000 clones, of which around 89% were seen once. The top ten hold approximately 4.4% of the sample.

The CDR3, cysteine through phenylalanine, is 13 amino acids long. The kept DNA is CDR3 alone, 39 bases in frame from the first base. From a lookup of the germline V gene (reference sequence), CDR1 and CDR2 are GTSNPN and SVGIG. V and J are trimmed by 3 bases and 3 bases, and the gene matches miss 2 bases of the junction. Whole blood was collected in K2EDTA tubes by collaborating institutions according to the institutions' own protocols. Collaborator samples were shipped for TCRbeta analysis as frozen whole blood, isolated PBMCs, or DNA extracted from either sample type. This entry is derived from a study of blood T cell repertoires in COVID-19 (dated by TCRdb to 2020 to 2021). In terms of the full investigation: Collaborator samples came from the United States, Italy and Spain and covered acute and convalescent phases of COVID-19. The prospective study material was composed of cDNA or gDNA derived from T cells, B-cell-depleted T cells, or PBMCs. The dataset comprised deeply sampled blood TCRbeta repertoires from subjects exposed to, actively infected with, or recovered from COVID-19. The repertoires were released in a freely available public database meant as a resource for research on the immune response to SARS-CoV-2. The samples were drawn from the first 160 participants of the ongoing ImmuneRACE study and from over 950 subjects provided by 6 global collaborators. The sample metadata nearly always contained a de-identified subject ID, COVID-19 status, age in years and sex. Where available, HLA class I and class II types were obtained from metadata supplied by the sample provider rather than from assay-based typing. The paper as a whole reports these results and caveats: The quantity of clinical and demographic metadata differed by source and by participant and was supplied without curation.

Here the chain combines TRBV30 and TRBJ1-1; the central 9 bases match TRBD1. The receptor was isolated from a human donor in a cohort sampled during active COVID-19. Sequencing was performed on peripheral blood. The CDR3 region: CAWRDRGYTEAFF. The nucleotide sequence reads as follows: TGTGCCTGGAGGGACAGGGGATACACTGAAGCTTTCTTT. Here the CDR3 is joined to the reference TRBV30 and TRBJ1-1 genes, and the full variable domain is: SQTIHQWPATLVQPVGSPLSLECTVEGTSNPNLYWYRQAAGRGLQLLFYSVGIGQISSEVPQNLSASRPQDRQFILSSKKLLLSDSGFYLCAWRDRGYTEAFFGQGTRLTVV.